This T cell receptor (beta chain) is drawn from a study of follicular helper T cells after annual influenza vaccination. Regarding this clone: The antigen is undetermined.

Subjects lived in the community and lacked influenza vaccine within the prior 6 months. The CDR3 extends over 14 amino acids. Looked up from germline, CDR1 is LGHNA and CDR2 is YNFKEQ. The trim removed 6 bases at V and 10 bases at J, leaving 9 bases unmatched. General study results and limits: Plasmablast frequency change correlated with clonality change in ICOS+CD38+ cTfh. Each annual vaccination recalled recurring oligoclonal ICOS+CD38+ cTfh clonotypes. Most later recoveries of Day 7 ICOS+CD38+ clones were ICOS-CD38- cTfh.

Generated by immunoSEQ multiplex PCR, the TCRdb table keeps only in-frame clones and is missing some. The repertoire has some 11,000 clones, roughly 85% of them found once; the top ten carry roughly 0.87%. This sequence joins TRBV4-2 and TRBJ1-6; 7 nucleotides align to TRBD1. Source: CXCR5- memory CD4+ T cells sorted from blood, taken 6 weeks after influenza vaccination. This TCR was recovered from an adult who received the influenza vaccine. CDR3 in amino acids: CASSPDRAQSPLHF. CDR3 sequence (DNA): TGTGCCAGCAGTCCCGACAGGGCTCAATCACCCCTCCACTTT.